These 20 T cell receptor beta chains were all obtained from the same sample, sequenced in a study of blood T cell repertoires in COVID-19. The assay was immunoSEQ multiplex PCR, and TCRdb's table has in-frame clones only and misses some. The table has 64,000 or so clones, approximately 80% seen once; the top ten hold over 10%. Sequencing input: peripheral blood. The source is a man older than 75 with acute or convalescent COVID-19.

This clone was counted between two and nine times. V is TRBV4-2 and J is TRBJ1-6; the match to TRBD1 covers 8 bases. The CDR3 totals 17 residues. Germline values: CDR1 LGHNA, CDR2 YNFKEQ. The V and J ends lost 1 base and 7 bases, in that order; junction bases with no gene match: 9. This chain's CDR3 is CASSQVGQGLINSPLHF. The DNA of the CDR3 is TGTGCCAGCAGCCAAGTTGGACAGGGACTTATCAATTCACCCCTCCACTTT.

The genes are TRBV7-8 and TRBJ1-1; no reliable D call. This CDR3 region has 14 residues. The germline gives CDR1 SGHVS, CDR2 FQNEAQ. Trimming took off 3 bases at V and 0 bases at J, with 8 bases between the two ends. CDR3 sequence (DNA): TGTGCCAGCAGCTTGTCCAGTATGAACACTGAAGCTTTCTTT. This codes for CASSLSSMNTEAFF.

The J gene is TRBJ1-3, the V gene TRBV9; D is possibly TRBD1 (5 bases). Deletions cut 4 bases from V and 1 base from J, with 12 bases between. The CDR3 is 15 amino acids. CDR1 and CDR2 from the germline V gene are SGDLS and YYNGEE. The CDR3 DNA reads TGTGCCAGCAGCCCCCTGGGGGGGTCTGGAAACACCATATATTTT. It encodes CASSPLGGSGNTIYF.

This chain links TRBV3-1 (or the pseudogene TRBV3-2) with TRBJ1-2, with D unclear. The CDR3 runs 17 residues. With 1 base removed from V and 1 base from J, the gap between germline ends came to 16 bases. Germline loops: CDR1 LGHDT, CDR2 YNNKEL (reference sequence). Here the CDR3 reads CASSQGTTRTYNYGYTF. CDR3 sequence (DNA): TGTGCCAGCAGCCAAGGAACCACCCGCACTTATAACTATGGCTACACCTTC.

This rearrangement joins TRBV11-2 to TRBJ2-3; D is undetermined. Germline lookup yields CDR1 SGHAT and CDR2 FQNNGV. V was clipped by 5 bases and J by 5 bases, with 11 bases between them. This CDR3 comprises 13 residues. CDR3 amino acids: CASSPIVGDTQYF. In DNA, the CDR3 is TGTGCCAGCAGCCCCATAGTTGGAGATACGCAGTATTTT. Full variable domain (rest looked up from reference TRBV11-2 and TRBJ2-3): EAGVAQSPRYKIIEKRQSVAFWCNPISGHATLYWYQQILGQGPKLLIQFQNNGVVDDSQLPKDRFSAERLKGVDSTLKIQPAKLEDSAVYLCASSPIVGDTQYFGPGTRLTVL.

This clone occurred once. The V and J genes are TRBV27 and TRBJ2-7; no definite D call. This CDR3 has 15 amino acids. Trimming removed 3 bases from V and 2 bases from J, with 14 bases in between. Germline CDR1 reads MNHEY; CDR2 reads SMNVEV (reference sequence). Here the CDR3 DNA reads TGTGCCAGCAGTTTCTCGTCTCCACCTACCTACGAGCAGTACTTC. Protein sequence: CASSFSSPPTYEQYF.

The V gene is TRBV9, the J gene TRBJ1-2, with D possibly matching TRBD1 (6 bases). Per the germline V gene, CDR1 is SGDLS and CDR2 is YYNGEE. V gave up 4 bases and J gave up 4 bases, with 14 bases separating them. The CDR3 runs 14 residues. CDR3 bases: TGTGCCAGCAGCTTCGGACAGACTGCCTATGGCTACACCTTC. Translated: CASSFGQTAYGYTF.

The rearrangement joins TRBV6-6 to TRBJ2-7, with a weak D call TRBD2 (5 bases). CDR3 length: 11 residues. CDR1 is MNHNY, CDR2 SVGAGI, per germline (reference sequence). The germline V and J ends were trimmed by 7 bases and 12 bases, with 16 bases remaining between them. The CDR3: CASILDGVSYF. The CDR3 DNA sequence: TGTGCCAGCATCTTGGACGGGGTCTCGTACTTC.

This chain uses TRBV11-3 with TRBJ2-1; 10 nucleotides agree with TRBD2. After removal of 1 base from V and 2 bases from J, the junction contained 11 bases not matched to a gene. The CDR3 consists of 19 residues. Germline CDR1 is SGHNT and CDR2 is YENEEA. The CDR3 region is CASSLADRTSGRTYNEQFF. The CDR3 nucleotides are TGTGCCAGCAGCTTAGCCGATAGGACTAGCGGAAGAACCTACAATGAGCAGTTCTTC.

The genes are TRBV7-9 and TRBJ2-5; D is uncertain. The CDR3 is made up of 12 amino acids. Germline CDR1 is SEHNR and CDR2 is FQNEAQ (reference sequence). V shed 4 bases and J shed 4 bases, with 7 bases lying between them. The CDR3 loop is CASSSMAETQYF. As DNA, the CDR3 is TGTGCCAGCAGCTCGATGGCAGAGACCCAGTACTTC.

The chain has TRBV19 and TRBJ2-7; 10 bases line up with TRBD2. Germline V CDR1 and CDR2: LNHDA, SQIVND (reference sequence). This CDR3 region has 14 residues. V lost 4 bases and J lost 6; bases outside the gene matches: 6. The DNA for the CDR3 is TGTGCCAGTAGTACTCGAGCGGGAGGGGGCGAGCAGTACTTC. Encoded protein: CASSTRAGGGEQYF.

The rearrangement joins TRBV24-1 to TRBJ2-1; TRBD1 matches at 7 bases. The germline gives CDR1 KGHDR, CDR2 SFDVKD. V shed 5 bases, J shed 0 bases, and the junction held 6 bases outside the gene matches. There are 16 residues in the CDR3. The CDR3, as DNA: TGTGCCACCAGTGTTGGGGGACAGAGCTCCTACAATGAGCAGTTCTTC. The encoded protein is CATSVGGQSSYNEQFF.

The rearrangement uses TRBV3-1 (or the pseudogene TRBV3-2) and TRBJ2-5, with 8 bases identical to TRBD1. Germline-derived CDR1 and CDR2 are LGHDT and YNNKEL (reference sequence). V shed 4 bases, J shed 4 bases, and the junction held 5 bases outside the gene matches. This CDR3 has 14 amino acids. CDR3 coding DNA: TGTGCCAGCAGCCTTGGACAGGGCGTAGAGACCCAGTACTTC. Protein product: CASSLGQGVETQYF.

V and J are TRBV30 and TRBJ2-7; possibly TRBD1 for D (6 bases). V was clipped by 4 bases and J by 4 bases, with 14 bases between them. Germline V gives CDR1 GTSNPN, CDR2 SVGIG (reference sequence). There are 13 residues in the CDR3. CDR3 residues: CAWTTGTEYEQYF. The CDR3 DNA sequence: TGTGCCTGGACGACAGGAACCGAATACGAGCAGTACTTC.

V gene TRBV4-2 combines with J gene TRBJ2-2; the D gene is possibly TRBD1 (6 bases). Per germline, CDR1 LGHNA and CDR2 YNFKEQ. CDR3 length equals 16 residues. V was pared by 0 bases and J by 3 bases, with 11 bases between. The CDR3 bases are TGTGCCAGCAGCCAAGAAGGACAGATATACACCGGGGAGCTGTTTTTT. Its protein product is CASSQEGQIYTGELFF.

This clone has only a few counts. The rearrangement uses TRBV30 and TRBJ2-7; 8 bases are a match to TRBD2. Germline trimming cut 0 bases from V and 3 bases from J; bases unmatched to any gene: 7. The germline V gene has CDR1 GTSNPN and CDR2 SVGIG (reference sequence). The CDR3 has 15 amino acids. Here the CDR3 reads CAWSVGGGPIYEQYF. The CDR3 region has the DNA TGTGCCTGGAGTGTAGGCGGGGGGCCTATCTACGAGCAGTACTTC.

The V and J genes are TRBV10-1 and TRBJ1-5; D call uncertain. Germline V gene lookup returns CDR1 WNHNN and CDR2 SYGVQD (reference sequence). This CDR3 is 15 amino acids long. Trimming pared 6 bases from V and 0 bases from J, leaving 12 bases between. The DNA for the CDR3 is TGCGCCAGCAGGCCCAACGGGTATAGCAATCAGCCCCAGCATTTT. This codes for CASRPNGYSNQPQHF.

J is TRBJ2-7 and V is TRBV10-2; 11 bases line up with TRBD2. J was trimmed by 2 bases and V by 6 bases; bases with no gene match: 3. Germline V gives CDR1 WSHSY, CDR2 SAAADI. The CDR3 has 14 amino acids. The CDR3 bases are TGCGCCAGCAGAACTAGCGGGGGAACCTACGAGCAGTACTTC. Translated, it gives CASRTSGGTYEQYF.

The V and J genes are TRBV7-2 and TRBJ1-1; D possibly corresponds to TRBD1 (5 bases). The CDR3 runs 15 residues. V was clipped by 3 bases and J by 4 bases, with 15 bases between them. Germline V gene data show CDR1 as SGHTA and CDR2 as FQGNSA. The DNA of the CDR3 is TGTGCCAGCAGCTTGTGGTCAGGGTCTAGCACTGAAGCTTTCTTT. It codes for CASSLWSGSSTEAFF.

The chain carries TRBV21-1 and TRBJ2-2; TRBD1 was called by the table and not checked on the DNA. TRBV21-1 constitutes a pseudogene. This CDR3 comprises 17 residues. The CDR3 DNA reads TGTGCCAGCAGCAAAGTCGTAACAGGGTCCGTACCCGGGGAGCTGTTTTTT. It codes for CASSKVVTGSVPGELFF.